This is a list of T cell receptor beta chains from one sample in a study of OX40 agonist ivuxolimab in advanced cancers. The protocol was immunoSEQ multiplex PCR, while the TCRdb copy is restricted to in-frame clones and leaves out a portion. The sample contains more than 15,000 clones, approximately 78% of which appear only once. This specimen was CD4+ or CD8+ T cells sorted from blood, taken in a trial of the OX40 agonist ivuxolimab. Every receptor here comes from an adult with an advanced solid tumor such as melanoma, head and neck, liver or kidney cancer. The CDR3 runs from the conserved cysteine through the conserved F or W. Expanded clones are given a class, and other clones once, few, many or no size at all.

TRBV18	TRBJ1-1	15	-	CASSPTGTGNTEAFF
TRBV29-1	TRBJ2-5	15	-	CSVEPLTGGRETQYF
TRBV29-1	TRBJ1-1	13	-	CSGDRGLNTEAFF
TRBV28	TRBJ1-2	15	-	CASSTRGVSNYGYTF
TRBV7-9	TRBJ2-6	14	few	CASSANSGANVLTF
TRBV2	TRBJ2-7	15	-	CASSGGGRTGFEQYF
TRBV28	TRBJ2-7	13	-	CASSLTGAFEQYF
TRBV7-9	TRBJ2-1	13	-	CASSLAHGNEQFF
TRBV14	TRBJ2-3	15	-	CASSQGTSVTDTQYF
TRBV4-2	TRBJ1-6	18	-	CASSQDFLQDSKAYSLHF
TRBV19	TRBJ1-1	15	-	CASRFGTIWDTEAFF
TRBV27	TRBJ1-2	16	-	CASSLSGAFANYGYTF
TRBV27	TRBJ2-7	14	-	CASSPRDSTYEQYF
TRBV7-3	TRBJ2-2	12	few	CASSLDHGELFF
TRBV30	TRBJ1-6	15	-	CAWSFRQAENSPLHF
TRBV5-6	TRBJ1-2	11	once	CASRKTYGYTF
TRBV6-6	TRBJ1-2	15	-	CASTGETGLLYGYTF